The 15 T cell receptor beta chains below all came from one sample that was sequenced in a study of T cells of healthy individuals. TCRdb recomputed calls from the 5' RACE reads with MiXCR, one row per CDR3 protein. The table shows 55,000 to 65,000 distinct CDR3 sequences, with roughly 16% occurring only once. Receptor source: a human donor in good health.

This clonotype was seen at least ten times. The rearrangement joins TRBV20-1 to TRBJ1-1; D perhaps matches TRBD1 (5 bases). Germline CDR1 DFQATT, CDR2 SNEGSKA (reference sequence). This CDR3 region has 13 residues. Trimming cost V 1 base and J 10 bases, with 16 bases left between them. The CDR3, as DNA: TGCAGTGCTAGAGCGGGGACTCAGGGAGTAGCTTTCTTT. It yields the protein CSARAGTQGVAFF.

The rearrangement joins TRBV29-1 to TRBJ1-4, with TRBD1 matching over 7 bases. Unmatched junction bases numbered 4, after V lost 7 bases and J lost 5 bases. CDR1 and CDR2 from the germline V gene are SQVTM and ANQGSEA. This CDR3 has 12 residues. The DNA of the CDR3 is TGCAGCGCCGCACAGGGGAATGAAAAACTGTTTTTT. Translated, it gives CSAAQGNEKLFF.

The genes are TRBV29-1 and TRBJ1-2; TRBD1 matches 8 bases. V shed 3 bases and J 4 bases; nucleotides not matched to a gene: 7. This CDR3 is 14 amino acids long. From germline, CDR1 is SQVTM and CDR2 ANQGSEA. In DNA form, the CDR3 reads TGCAGCGTTGACCCGGGACAGGTCCTCTATGGCTACACCTTC. It is translated as CSVDPGQVLYGYTF. Variable domain in full (rest from reference TRBV29-1 and TRBJ1-2): SAVISQKPSRDICQRGTSLTIQCQVDSQVTMMFWYRQQPGQSLTLIATANQGSEATYESGFVIDKFPISRPNLTFSTLTVSNMSPEDSSIYLCSVDPGQVLYGYTFGSGTRLTVV.

This rearrangement joins TRBV25-1 to TRBJ1-5; D remains ambiguous. Deletions cut 5 bases from V and 6 bases from J, with 8 bases between. This CDR3 is built from 12 residues. Germline lookup yields CDR1 MGHDK and CDR2 SYGVNS. The CDR3 region is CASSSGVQPQHF. The CDR3 DNA follows: TGTGCCAGCAGTTCCGGGGTTCAGCCCCAGCATTTT. The entire variable domain, with the rest obtained from reference TRBV25-1 and TRBJ1-5, is as follows: EADIYQTPRYLVIGTGKKITLECSQTMGHDKMYWYQQDPGMELHLIHYSYGVNSTEKGDLSSESTVSRIRTEHFPLTLESARPSHTSQYLCASSSGVQPQHFGDGTRLSIL.

In its sample, this clonotype was seen many times. The V gene is TRBV6-6, the J gene TRBJ1-4, with 7 bases matching TRBD1. The CDR3 consists of 14 residues. The V and J ends lost 6 bases and 4 bases, in that order; junction bases with no gene match: 5. Germline V lookup: CDR1 MNHNY, CDR2 SVGAGI (reference sequence). The CDR3: CASSRGQVNEKLFF. The CDR3 DNA reads TGTGCCAGCAGCCGCGGACAGGTTAATGAAAAACTGTTTTTT.

This clonotype appeared many times. The chain uses TRBV7-3 and TRBJ2-7, with 8 bases aligning to TRBD2. Unmatched junction bases numbered 10, after V lost 5 bases and J lost 4 bases. Germline V gene data show CDR1 as SGHTA and CDR2 as FQGTGA. The CDR3 sequence is 15 residues long. The CDR3 DNA is TGTGCCAGCAGCCTTTCCAGCGGGAGCGAGTACGAGCAGTACTTC. Protein product: CASSLSSGSEYEQYF.

CDR3 DNA: TGTGCCAGCAGCTTAGCGGGAGCGGGAGCGGGCAATGAGCAGTTCTTC. Amino acids: CASSLAGAGAGNEQFF. The chain recombines TRBV7-2 with TRBJ2-1, with 8 nucleotides matching TRBD2. Germline CDR1 reads SGHTA; CDR2 reads FQGNSA. The junction had 7 bases not matched to a gene; V was cut back by 0 bases and J by 6 bases. The CDR3 spans 16 residues.

This clonotype came up many times. Here the CDR3 reads CASSWGNTGELFF. The CDR3 nucleotides are TGTGCCAGCAGTTGGGGGAACACCGGGGAGCTGTTTTTT. This chain links TRBV6-2 or TRBV6-3 with TRBJ2-2; the D is unclear. CDR1 MNHEY and CDR2 SVGEGT come from the germline V gene. V was shortened by 4 bases and J by 1 base, with 4 bases between the two germline ends. This CDR3 is 13 amino acids long.

This clonotype was found many times. The CDR3 is CSASSALKDRKNSPLHF. CDR3 sequence (DNA): TGCAGTGCTAGTTCTGCCCTGAAGGACAGGAAAAATTCACCCCTCCACTTT. The V gene is TRBV20-1, the J gene TRBJ1-6; 7 bases match TRBD1. The ends lost 3 bases at V and 7 bases at J; junction bases unmatched: 15. CDR3 length equals 17 residues. The germline V gene encodes CDR1 DFQATT and CDR2 SNEGSKA (reference sequence).

This clonotype was recorded a few times. As DNA, the CDR3 is TGTGCCAGCAGCTTTGGGGGGGCAAGGGAGACCCAGTACTTC. Translating gives CASSFGGARETQYF. V and J are TRBV7-2 and TRBJ2-5; weak D call: TRBD2 (7 bases). This CDR3 has 14 amino acids. V was pared by 3 bases and J by 5 bases, with 13 bases between. CDR1 and CDR2 from the germline V gene are SGHTA and FQGNSA.

This chain uses TRBV5-1 with TRBJ2-3; a possible D gene is TRBD2 (5 bases). This CDR3 contains 14 residues. V was shortened by 2 bases and J by 4 bases, with 11 bases between the two germline ends. CDR1 and CDR2 (germline): SGHRS, YFSETQ. CDR3 sequence (DNA): TGCGCCAGCAGCTTAAGCGGTAACGCAGATACGCAGTATTTT. Translated, it gives CASSLSGNADTQYF.

The V gene is TRBV5-1, the J gene TRBJ2-3, with unresolved D. The germline CDR1 and CDR2 sequences are SGHRS and YFSETQ. The CDR3 is 14 amino acids. Trimming removed 4 bases from V and 1 base from J, with 10 bases in between. The CDR3 spells CASSHPGGTDTQYF. CDR3 DNA: TGCGCCAGCAGCCATCCAGGAGGCACAGATACGCAGTATTTT. Complete variable domain (other parts from reference TRBV5-1 and TRBJ2-3): KAGVTQTPRYLIKTRGQQVTLSCSPISGHRSVSWYQQTPGQGLQFLFEYFSETQRNKGNFPGRFSGRQFSNSRSEMNVSTLELGDSALYLCASSHPGGTDTQYFGPGTRLTVL.

A word on this clonotype: A junction end diverges from the germline sequence, so it may reflect a read error. The chain is built from TRBV9 and TRBJ2-3, with no clear D. Germline CDR1 reads SGDLS; CDR2 reads YYNGEE. The length of the CDR3 is 14 residues. The CDR3, as DNA: TGTGTCAGCAGCGAGGCCCCCGGATTGGATACGCAGTATTTT. The encoded protein is CVSSEAPGLDTQYF.

This clonotype has only a few counts. The chain recombines TRBV4-1 with TRBJ2-4, with D maybe TRBD1 (6 bases). The germline V and J ends were trimmed by 4 bases and 0 bases, with 16 bases remaining between them. This CDR3 region has 17 residues. CDR1 and CDR2 (germline): MGHRA, YSYEKL. This chain's CDR3 is CASSRGQSSLAKNIQYF. The CDR3 coding sequence is TGCGCCAGCAGCCGCGGACAGTCAAGCTTAGCCAAAAACATTCAGTACTTC.

This clonotype appeared a few times. The chain couples TRBV28 to TRBJ2-1; the D gene is possibly TRBD2 (6 bases). Trimming shortened V by 3 bases and J by 3 bases, and 24 bases separated the two germline ends. Germline V lookup: CDR1 MDHEN, CDR2 SYDVKM. The CDR3 sequence is 19 residues long. For the CDR3, the DNA is TGTGCCAGCAGTTTGCATCCGGCGGGGTCCCCTGGGGTCTACAATGAGCAGTTCTTC. Protein sequence: CASSLHPAGSPGVYNEQFF.